This TCR beta chain was profiled in a study of blood T cell repertoires in COVID-19. Study details: Samples of COVID-19 (acute and convalescent) were obtained from the United States, Italy and Spain. In each case, the material was cDNA or gDNA derived from T cells, B-cell-depleted T cells, or PBMCs.

Per the study methods: The authors estimated nucleated cell counts from reference gene primer amplification. Assay used: immunoSEQ multiplex PCR; TCRdb lists only in-frame clones, some missing. V and J calls and clone size are copied from that table; D and trimming were computed from the DNA. The table includes 250,000 to 300,000 clones, roughly 86% detected once. This CDR3 is 13 amino acids long. The germline V gene encodes CDR1 MNHEY and CDR2 SMNVEV (reference sequence). Trimming took off 3 bases at V and 6 bases at J, with 8 bases between the two ends. V usage is TRBV27 and J usage is TRBJ2-2, with D perhaps TRBD1 (6 bases). Sequencing input: peripheral blood. The clonotype was recovered from a woman aged 25 to 45 with acute or convalescent COVID-19. The CDR3 sequence: CASSFKGAGELFF. The CDR3 DNA follows: TGTGCCAGCAGTTTTAAGGGGGCCGGGGAGCTGTTTTTT.